This is a list of T cell receptor beta chains from one sample in a study of blood T cell repertoires in COVID-19. Sequenced by immunoSEQ multiplex PCR; TCRdb stores in-frame clones only, minus some. The profile covers over 200,000 clones, with about 91% appearing a single time and under 3% taken by the ten largest. Material: peripheral blood. The receptors originated from a person aged 18 to 30 with COVID-19, enrolled during active disease. CDR3s include the opening cysteine and the closing phenylalanine or tryptophan. Each record gives: V gene, clone size, CDR3 length, J gene, D gene, CDR3 protein, CDR3 DNA. The D gene is left open where the match is weak. Rows may omit the clone size; those that give it use once, few, many or a size class.

>TRBV28|.|13|TRBJ2-2|.
CASSPWEAGELFF
TGTGCCAGCAGCCCTTGGGAGGCCGGGGAGCTGTTTTTT
>TRBV5-1|.|14|TRBJ2-1|TRBD2
CASTRTSGSNEQFF
TGCGCCAGCACCCGGACTAGCGGGAGCAATGAGCAGTTCTTC
>TRBV11-2|.|12|TRBJ2-7|.
CASSMITYEQYF
TGTGCCAGCAGCATGATTACATACGAGCAGTACTTC
>TRBV7-2|.|14|TRBJ1-5|.
CASSLQGSGQPQHF
TGTGCCAGCAGCCTACAGGGTTCGGGTCAGCCCCAGCATTTT
>TRBV6-6|.|14|TRBJ2-5|.
CASSYSGGAETQYF
TGTGCCAGCAGTTACTCGGGGGGGGCAGAGACCCAGTACTTC
>TRBV7-2|.|17|TRBJ2-7|TRBD1
CASSFMFSDRGHYEQYF
TGTGCCAGCAGCTTTATGTTTTCCGACAGGGGTCACTACGAGCAGTACTTC
>TRBV7-2|.|16|TRBJ1-4|.
CASSPTTLGSSEKLFF
TGTGCCAGCAGCCCGACTACCTTGGGTTCTAGTGAAAAACTGTTTTTT
>TRBV19|.|17|TRBJ2-1|TRBD2
CASSTRGTSGGINEQFF
TGTGCCAGTAGTACAAGGGGGACTAGCGGAGGGATAAATGAGCAGTTCTTC
>TRBV5-5|once|12|TRBJ2-7|.
CASSLEGNEQYF
TGTGCCAGCAGCTTGGAGGGGAACGAGCAGTACTTC
>TRBV2|.|14|TRBJ2-7|.
CASSLGVNYNEQYF
TGTGCCAGCTCGCTCGGGGTGAACTACAACGAGCAGTACTTC
>TRBV11-3|.|13|TRBJ2-7|.
CASSLEGGAEQYF
TGTGCCAGCAGCTTGGAAGGGGGTGCCGAGCAGTACTTC
>TRBV4-2|.|13|TRBJ2-2|.
CASSQSSPGELFF
TGTGCCAGCAGCCAATCGTCCCCCGGGGAGCTGTTTTTT
>TRBV20-1|.|11|TRBJ2-1|.
CSARDSGEQFF
TGCAGTGCTAGGGACAGTGGTGAGCAGTTCTTC
>TRBV4-3|.|16|TRBJ2-2|TRBD1
CASSYLTGDNTGELFF
TGCGCCAGCAGCTACCTGACAGGGGACAACACCGGGGAGCTGTTTTTT
>TRBV29-1|.|12|TRBJ2-1|.
CSVGTYDNEQFF
TGCAGCGTTGGGACTTACGACAATGAGCAGTTCTTC
>TRBV29-1|.|13|TRBJ2-7|TRBD2
CSSLGLAGGEQYF
TGCAGCTCCCTGGGACTAGCGGGCGGCGAGCAGTACTTC
>TRBV29-1|.|13|TRBJ2-5|TRBD2
CSSVSSGRETQYF
TGCAGCTCCGTTTCTAGCGGGAGAGAGACCCAGTACTTC
>TRBV7-2|.|21|TRBJ2-3|TRBD2
CASSLAPQTGLAGGPTDTQYF
TGTGCCAGCAGCTTAGCCCCACAAACGGGACTAGCGGGAGGGCCGACAGATACGCAGTATTTT
>TRBV27|few|15|TRBJ2-2|TRBD2
CASSLSRGGTGELFF
TGTGCCAGCAGTTTATCGCGGGGGGGTACCGGGGAGCTGTTTTTT
>TRBV7-2|.|15|TRBJ1-4|TRBD1
CASSQEGTANEKLFF
TGTGCCAGCAGCCAAGAAGGGACAGCTAATGAAAAACTGTTTTTT
>TRBV5-4|.|18|TRBJ2-7|TRBD2
CASSFDRLAGEGRYEQYF
TGTGCCAGCAGCTTCGACCGACTAGCGGGAGAAGGTCGGTACGAGCAGTACTTC
>TRBV6-6|.|14|TRBJ1-1|TRBD1
CASSQQGASTEAFF
TGTGCCAGCAGCCAACAGGGGGCTAGCACTGAAGCTTTCTTT
>TRBV27|.|15|TRBJ1-1|.
CASSLKGVDRTEAFF
TGTGCCAGCAGTTTGAAAGGGGTTGATAGGACTGAAGCTTTCTTT
>TRBV5-5|.|14|TRBJ2-7|.
CASSSQGGSYEQYF
TGTGCCAGCAGCTCACAGGGGGGGTCCTACGAGCAGTACTTC
>TRBV5-1|few|15|TRBJ2-1|TRBD2
CASSLGGLASSEQFF
TGCGCCAGCAGCCTGGGGGGACTAGCATCAAGTGAGCAGTTCTTC
>TRBV11-3|.|8|TRBJ1-4|.
CAILQLFF
TGTGCCATCCTCCAACTGTTTTTT
>TRBV30|few|14|TRBJ2-7|.
CASAKQGPPYEQYF
TGTGCCTCAGCGAAACAGGGTCCCCCCTACGAGCAGTACTTC
>TRBV6-1|.|12|TRBJ1-5|.
CASSEPGQPQHF
TGTGCCAGCAGTGAACCAGGTCAGCCCCAGCATTTT
>TRBV6-6|.|16|TRBJ1-4|.
CASMGGGLGTNEKLFF
TGTGCCAGCATGGGGGGAGGGCTTGGAACTAATGAAAAACTGTTTTTT